Presented here are 25 T cell receptor beta chains from one specimen sequenced in a study of blood T cell repertoires in COVID-19. Libraries were prepared by immunoSEQ multiplex PCR; TCRdb keeps only in-frame clonotypes and omits some of them. The sample has about 200,000 clones, 88% seen once; the top ten hold 15% to 20%. The sample comprised peripheral blood. These receptors all come from a middle-aged man with COVID-19, enrolled during active disease.

This sequence joins TRBV7-2 and TRBJ2-3; 7 nucleotides agree with TRBD2. The CDR3 runs to 14 residues. Germline V gene data show CDR1 as SGHTA and CDR2 as FQGNSA. V was pared by 4 bases and J by 3 bases, with 4 bases of the junction left unmatched. The CDR3 sequence is CASSSPSGTDTQYF. In nucleotides, the CDR3 is TGTGCCAGCAGCTCCCCTAGCGGAACAGATACGCAGTATTTT. Together with reference TRBV7-2 and TRBJ2-3, the CDR3 gives the full variable domain: GAGVSQSPSNKVTEKGKDVELRCDPISGHTALYWYRQSLGQGLEFLIYFQGNSAPDKSGLPSDRFSAERTGGSVSTLTIQRTQQEDSAVYLCASSSPSGTDTQYFGPGTRLTVL.

The chain uses TRBV3-1 (or the pseudogene TRBV3-2) and TRBJ1-5, with D perhaps TRBD1 (6 bases). The CDR3 is 15 residues long. CDR1 and CDR2 from the germline V gene are LGHDT and YNNKEL (reference sequence). The germline V and J ends were trimmed by 1 base and 11 bases, with 18 bases remaining between them. Here the CDR3 DNA reads TGTGCCAGCAGCCAAGGCTGGCAGGGGAAGGGGGCCCAGCATTTT. Amino acids: CASSQGWQGKGAQHF.

This chain links TRBV19 with TRBJ1-4, with unresolved D. Germline CDR1 reads LNHDA; CDR2 reads SQIVND (reference sequence). The germline V and J ends were trimmed by 7 bases and 6 bases, with 9 bases remaining between them. This CDR3 spans 12 amino acids. The chain's CDR3 is CASTGGYEKLFF. The CDR3 coding sequence is TGTGCCAGTACTGGAGGGTATGAAAAACTGTTTTTT.

This clone was seen just once. The chain joins TRBV11-1 to TRBJ2-2, with 9 bases matching TRBD1. With 5 bases clipped from V and 7 bases from J, the junction kept 8 bases outside the gene matches. The CDR3 is 15 residues long. The germline V gene has CDR1 SGHAT and CDR2 FQDESV (reference sequence). The CDR3 spells CASSHSGQGIGELFF. CDR3 bases: TGTGCCAGCAGCCATTCGGGACAGGGCATCGGGGAGCTGTTTTTT.

The rearrangement joins TRBV5-4 to TRBJ2-2; 7 bases are a match to TRBD1. Germline V gene data show CDR1 as SGHNT and CDR2 as YYREEE (reference sequence). The V segment lost 4 bases and the J segment 6 bases; nucleotides outside the gene matches: 6. The CDR3 runs 14 residues. This CDR3 is CASSIKTGSGELFF. CDR3 nucleotides: TGTGCCAGCAGCATCAAGACAGGGTCCGGGGAGCTGTTTTTT.

The J gene is TRBJ1-1, the V gene TRBV11-1; TRBD1 might be the D (6 bases). Trimming took 0 bases from V and 10 from J, leaving 18 bases between them. CDR3 size: 15 residues. The germline V gene encodes CDR1 SGHAT and CDR2 FQDESV (reference sequence). CDR3 sequence (DNA): TGTGCCAGCAGCTTAGCGCAGGGGCGACAAGTATTAGCTTTCTTT. It yields the protein CASSLAQGRQVLAFF.

The chain carries TRBV15 and TRBJ2-7, with TRBD1 as a possible D gene (5 bases). V was pared by 1 base and J by 4 bases, with 14 bases between. Per the germline V gene, CDR1 is LNHNV and CDR2 is YYDKDF (reference sequence). This CDR3 is 15 amino acids long. The CDR3 sequence is CATSRAAGHTYEQYF. CDR3 coding DNA: TGTGCCACCAGCAGAGCGGCAGGGCACACTTACGAGCAGTACTTC.

V usage is TRBV11-2 and J usage is TRBJ2-5; D is perhaps TRBD2 (7 bases). This CDR3 has 15 residues. V dropped 3 bases and J dropped 5 bases, with 16 bases sitting between them. From germline, CDR1 is SGHAT and CDR2 FQNNGV. DNA of the CDR3: TGTGCCAGCAGCTTTTGGCGGGGGCGCACCGAGACCCAGTACTTC. The encoded protein is CASSFWRGRTETQYF.

The chain joins TRBV10-3 to TRBJ1-5, with TRBD1 as a possible D gene (5 bases). V shed 2 bases and J shed 2 bases, with 10 bases lying between them. Germline V gene data show CDR1 as ENHRY and CDR2 as SYGVKD. This CDR3 contains 15 residues. The CDR3, as DNA: TGTGCCATCAGTGAGGGAGGGGACGGCAATCAGCCCCAGCATTTT. This gives the protein CAISEGGDGNQPQHF.

This clone was counted many times. This chain connects TRBV12-3 or TRBV12-4 to TRBJ1-2, with a weak D call TRBD1 (5 bases). The V end lost 1 base, the J end lost 8 bases, and 11 bases lay between the germline ends. This CDR3 comprises 13 residues. CDR3 amino acids: CASSLGDSSGYTF. CDR3 in DNA: TGTGCCAGCAGTTTAGGGGACTCCAGCGGCTACACCTTC.

J is TRBJ2-3 and V is TRBV10-3; D is perhaps TRBD1 (6 bases). The CDR3 loop spans 14 amino acids. CDR1 and CDR2 (germline): ENHRY, SYGVKD. V was trimmed by 8 bases and J by 0 bases, leaving 12 bases between them. This CDR3 is CAIVAGASTDTQYF. The DNA of the CDR3 is TGTGCCATCGTTGCAGGGGCCAGCACAGATACGCAGTATTTT.

This rearrangement joins TRBV4-2 to TRBJ2-5, with TRBD2 matching 11 bases. Germline assignment: CDR1 LGHNA and CDR2 YNFKEQ. The CDR3 runs to 14 residues. V lost 6 bases, J lost 3 bases, and 3 bases stayed unmatched. In nucleotides, the CDR3 is TGTGCCAGCAGACCGACTAGCGGGGAAGAGACCCAGTACTTC. Its translation: CASRPTSGEETQYF.

This clone was counted a few times. This chain links TRBV6-1 with TRBJ2-1, with 13 nucleotides matching TRBD2. The length of the CDR3 is 19 residues. The germline CDR1 and CDR2 sequences are MNHNS and SASEGT. The ends lost 2 bases at V and 1 base at J; junction bases unmatched: 8. The CDR3 region is CASSELFGLAGVSYNEQFF. In DNA form, the CDR3 reads TGTGCCAGCAGTGAATTATTTGGACTAGCGGGAGTATCCTACAATGAGCAGTTCTTC.

A single count supports this clone. The V and J genes are TRBV10-1 and TRBJ2-2, with D perhaps TRBD2 (5 bases). The CDR3 length is 17 residues. Trimming removed 0 bases from V and 1 base from J, with 12 bases in between. The germline V gene encodes CDR1 WNHNN and CDR2 SYGVQD (reference sequence). CDR3 protein: CASSESPASLNTGELFF. The CDR3 DNA follows: TGCGCCAGCAGTGAGTCCCCGGCTAGCTTGAACACCGGGGAGCTGTTTTTT.

The V call is TRBV28, the J call TRBJ1-5, with a possible D match to TRBD1 (6 bases). Between the trimmed V and J ends, which lost 5 bases and 0 bases, there was a span of 20 bases. The CDR3 spans 18 residues. Germline V gene data show CDR1 as MDHEN and CDR2 as SYDVKM. The DNA of the CDR3 is TGTGCCAGCAGTCAGCCGGGGGGCGGCTTTTATAGCAATCAGCCCCAGCATTTT. It encodes CASSQPGGGFYSNQPQHF.

The chain employs TRBV7-3 and TRBJ2-5, with TRBD2 matching over 9 bases. The junction had 6 bases not matched to a gene; V was cut back by 5 bases and J by 2 bases. Germline CDR1 SGHTA, CDR2 FQGTGA. This CDR3 spans 15 amino acids. The CDR3 sequence: CASSPAGGWQETQYF. CDR3 DNA sequence: TGTGCCAGCAGCCCAGCGGGGGGATGGCAAGAGACCCAGTACTTC.

This sequence joins TRBV5-1 and TRBJ2-1, with 9 bases aligning to TRBD1. The CDR3 covers 15 residues. J was trimmed by 7 bases and V by 6 bases; bases with no gene match: 11. Germline V CDR1 and CDR2: SGHRS, YFSETQ. The CDR3 loop reads CASTSGTGRLNEQFF. CDR3 in DNA: TGCGCCAGCACCTCCGGGACAGGGCGGTTGAATGAGCAGTTCTTC.

This clone was observed a handful of times. This sequence joins TRBV6-5 and TRBJ1-4; no clear D. Germline V gene sequence: CDR1 MNHEY, CDR2 SVGAGI. The length of the CDR3 is 15 residues. V was clipped by 6 bases and J by 0 bases, with 11 bases between them. For the CDR3, the DNA is TGTGCCAGCAGGATGGAGGCCACAACTAATGAAAAACTGTTTTTT. Residues: CASRMEATTNEKLFF.

This clone was detected a few times. The chain recombines TRBV5-5 with TRBJ2-7, with D perhaps matching TRBD1 (5 bases). The ends were cut back, 0 bases at V and 5 bases at J, with 18 bases in the middle. Per germline, CDR1 SGHKS and CDR2 YYEKEE (reference sequence). The CDR3 extends over 16 amino acids. CDR3 DNA: TGTGCCAGCAGCTTGGGCCAGGGCTCCTTCACGGACGAGCAGTACTTC. It is translated as CASSLGQGSFTDEQYF.

The gene calls are TRBV5-4 and TRBJ2-5; 9 bases are a match to TRBD1. V trimming: 1 base; J trimming: 7 bases; junction bases outside the gene matches: 5. This CDR3 comprises 14 residues. Germline V gene sequence: CDR1 SGHNT, CDR2 YYREEE (reference sequence). In DNA, the CDR3 is TGTGCCAGCAGCTTGTCGACAGGGGGGGGGACCCAGTACTTC. Its translation: CASSLSTGGGTQYF.

The gene calls are TRBV18 and TRBJ2-1, with TRBD2 matching 8 bases. V dropped 4 bases and J dropped 1; count of bases not matched to a gene: 6. CDR3 length: 16 residues. Germline V gene sequence: CDR1 KGHSH, CDR2 LQKENI. This chain's CDR3 is CASSRTSPGSYNEQFF. Here the CDR3 DNA reads TGTGCCAGCTCACGGACTAGCCCTGGATCCTACAATGAGCAGTTCTTC.

The genes are TRBV5-1 and TRBJ2-1; 9 nucleotides align to TRBD1. Germline V gene lookup returns CDR1 SGHRS and CDR2 YFSETQ. The CDR3 consists of 14 residues. Trimming removed 4 bases from V and 8 bases from J; junction bases left unmatched: 7. CDR3 sequence reads: CASSPGQGSYEQFF. CDR3 DNA sequence: TGCGCCAGCAGCCCAGGACAGGGGTCGTATGAGCAGTTCTTC.

The chain couples TRBV11-2 to TRBJ2-7, with 7 bases fitting TRBD1. Per germline, CDR1 SGHAT and CDR2 FQNNGV. V shed 4 bases, J shed 5 bases, and the junction held 14 bases outside the gene matches. The CDR3 sequence is 16 residues long. This chain's CDR3 is CASSSEWVGQSNEQYF. The CDR3 DNA reads as TGTGCCAGCAGCTCAGAATGGGTGGGACAGTCCAACGAGCAGTACTTC.

The CDR3 coding sequence is TGTGCCAGCAGCCAGAGGGACAGGAACACTGAAGCTTTCTTT. Translated, it gives CASSQRDRNTEAFF. The V and J genes are TRBV3-1 (or the pseudogene TRBV3-2) and TRBJ1-1; TRBD1 matches at 7 bases. The V and J ends lost 3 bases and 1 base, in that order; junction bases with no gene match: 2. CDR1 is LGHDT, CDR2 YNNKEL, per germline (reference sequence). This CDR3 comprises 14 residues.

The chain joins TRBV6-1 to TRBJ2-7, with a possible D match to TRBD2 (5 bases). Trimming left V 8 bases short and J 0 bases short, with 14 bases between. Germline V gives CDR1 MNHNS, CDR2 SASEGT. The CDR3 length is 14 residues. The CDR3 DNA is TGTGCCAGCTCTAAGGGAGCAAGCTCCTACGAGCAGTACTTC. Residues: CASSKGASSYEQYF.